This passage covers 18 T cell receptor beta chains from one sample sequenced in a study of blood T cell repertoires in COVID-19. Measured with immunoSEQ multiplex PCR; TCRdb has only the in-frame clones, and not every one. The sample lists some 74,000 clones; around 83% were seen once. The sequenced material came from peripheral blood. Every receptor here comes from a man older than 75 with acute or convalescent COVID-19.

This sequence joins TRBV28 and TRBJ2-7; TRBD1 aligns across 9 bases. The junction had 5 bases not matched to a gene; V was cut back by 2 bases and J by 3 bases. The CDR3 is made up of 15 amino acids. The germline CDR1 and CDR2 sequences are MDHEN and SYDVKM. CDR3 coding DNA: TGTGCCAGCAGTTTACCTAGACAGGGGGACTACGAGCAGTACTTC. Amino acids: CASSLPRQGDYEQYF.

The sample holds a few counts of this clone. This chain uses TRBV6-6 with TRBJ1-2; 7 positions match TRBD1. Trimming took 8 bases from V and 3 from J; bases not matched to a gene: 6. The CDR3 contains 13 residues. Germline assignment: CDR1 MNHNY and CDR2 SVGAGI (reference sequence). CDR3 nucleotides: TGTGCCAGCGCTGTCGGGACAGACTATGGCTACACCTTC. This sequence encodes CASAVGTDYGYTF.

This chain links TRBV28 with TRBJ1-2, with D uncertain. The CDR3 consists of 12 residues. Trimming stripped 4 bases from V and 5 bases from J, with 8 bases between. Germline loops: CDR1 MDHEN, CDR2 SYDVKM. The CDR3 protein is CASSSTDYGYTF. The CDR3 nucleotides are TGTGCCAGCAGTTCCACTGATTATGGCTACACCTTC.

V usage is TRBV7-2 and J usage is TRBJ1-2; 9 nucleotides line up with TRBD1. Germline-derived CDR1 and CDR2 are SGHTA and FQGNSA. Losses at the gene ends were 4 bases for V and 8 bases for J; bases not matched to a gene: 5. The CDR3 covers 13 residues. The CDR3: CASSSNRGQGYTF. For the CDR3, the DNA is TGTGCCAGCAGCTCCAACAGGGGGCAGGGCTACACCTTC.

The V gene is TRBV7-2, the J gene TRBJ1-2; D is perhaps TRBD1 (6 bases). The CDR3 runs 14 residues. V gave up 3 bases and J gave up 7 bases, with 15 bases separating them. Germline V lookup: CDR1 SGHTA, CDR2 FQGNSA. The CDR3: CASSFGDRTSGYTF. The CDR3 DNA is TGTGCCAGCAGCTTCGGCGACAGGACGAGTGGCTACACCTTC.

This clone was detected only a few times. The chain employs TRBV6-4 and TRBJ2-1; 9 bases match TRBD2. Per the germline V gene, CDR1 is MRHNA and CDR2 is SNTAGT. The CDR3 runs 14 residues. V gave up 3 bases and J gave up 5 bases; unmatched junction bases: 2. The CDR3 loop reads CASSEAGGNNEQFF. In nucleotides, the CDR3 is TGTGCCAGCAGTGAGGCGGGGGGGAACAATGAGCAGTTCTTC.

This clone has only a few counts. The chain has TRBV6-5 and TRBJ1-2; 7 nucleotides align to TRBD1. The germline gives CDR1 MNHEY, CDR2 SVGAGI. The CDR3 runs to 12 residues. The trim removed 5 bases at V and 3 bases at J, leaving 0 bases unmatched. CDR3 DNA: TGTGCCAGCAGTACAGGGGACTATGGCTACACCTTC. Translating it yields CASSTGDYGYTF.

The chain links TRBV7-2 to TRBJ2-7; 9 nucleotides agree with TRBD1. CDR1 SGHTA and CDR2 FQGNSA come from the germline V gene. CDR3 length equals 16 residues. With 1 base clipped from V and 3 bases from J, the junction kept 7 bases outside the gene matches. The CDR3 nucleotides read TGTGCCAGCAGCTTAGATTGGGACAGGGAGGGCTACGAGCAGTACTTC. Its protein is CASSLDWDREGYEQYF. Supplemented by reference TRBV7-2 and TRBJ2-7, the full variable domain reads GAGVSQSPSNKVTEKGKDVELRCDPISGHTALYWYRQSLGQGLEFLIYFQGNSAPDKSGLPSDRFSAERTGGSVSTLTIQRTQQEDSAVYLCASSLDWDREGYEQYFGPGTRLTVT.

This clone was counted between two and nine times. This chain links TRBV4-1 with TRBJ2-7; 7 bases fit TRBD1. Germline V lookup: CDR1 MGHRA, CDR2 YSYEKL. This CDR3 contains 14 residues. The junction had 5 bases not matched to a gene; V was cut back by 2 bases and J by 4 bases. The CDR3 region has the DNA TGCGCCAGCAGCCAACACAGGGGAAAGTACGAGCAGTACTTC. Encoded protein: CASSQHRGKYEQYF.

The V gene is TRBV25-1, the J gene TRBJ2-3, with 9 bases fitting TRBD1. The CDR3 runs to 15 residues. Unmatched junction bases numbered 5, after V lost 4 bases and J lost 3 bases. Germline V gene lookup returns CDR1 MGHDK and CDR2 SYGVNS. This CDR3 reads CASSADRGVTDTQYF. In DNA form, the CDR3 reads TGTGCCAGCAGTGCGGACAGGGGTGTAACAGATACGCAGTATTTT.

The chain uses TRBV28 and TRBJ2-1; 8 nucleotides line up with TRBD2. Looked up from germline, CDR1 is MDHEN and CDR2 is SYDVKM. Trimming at V came to 8 bases and at J to 4 bases, leaving 7 bases not matched to a gene. The CDR3 is made up of 14 amino acids. CDR3 nucleotides: TGTGCCAGCGGCTCGCGGGGGGCATACAATGAGCAGTTCTTC. This sequence encodes CASGSRGAYNEQFF.

This clone was counted a few times. The CDR3 spells CASSSPLSVGDTQYF. The CDR3 DNA is TGTGCCAGCAGTTCCCCTCTCAGCGTGGGAGATACGCAGTATTTT. V is TRBV6-2 or TRBV6-3 and J is TRBJ2-3; D ambiguous. V gave up 4 bases and J gave up 5 bases, with 16 bases separating them. This CDR3 spans 15 amino acids. Germline CDR1 is MNHEY and CDR2 is SVGEGT.

This rearrangement joins TRBV28 to TRBJ2-7; tentative D call: TRBD1 (5 bases). Trimming shortened V by 5 bases and J by 4 bases, and 12 bases separated the two germline ends. The CDR3 sequence is 13 residues long. Germline V gene sequence: CDR1 MDHEN, CDR2 SYDVKM. CDR3 protein: CASSIGVGYEQYF. CDR3 in DNA: TGTGCCAGCAGTATAGGGGTAGGGTACGAGCAGTACTTC.

The rearrangement links TRBV19 to TRBJ2-7, with D perhaps matching TRBD2 (6 bases). The length of the CDR3 is 14 residues. CDR1 is LNHDA, CDR2 SQIVND, per germline (reference sequence). The V end lost 4 bases, the J end lost 2 bases, and 12 bases lay between the germline ends. The CDR3 nucleotides read TGTGCCAGTAGTACCCCGGGAGCGACCTACGAGCAGTACTTC. Translated: CASSTPGATYEQYF.

This clone was seen only once. The V call is TRBV29-1, the J call TRBJ1-2; 9 bases map to TRBD1. The CDR3 spans 15 residues. Trimming cost V 0 bases and J 8 bases; bases outside gene matches: 10. Germline-derived CDR1 and CDR2 are SQVTM and ANQGSEA. In DNA form, the CDR3 reads TGCAGCGTTGAAGACCCGAGGGACAGGGTCTACGGCTACACCTTC. Residues: CSVEDPRDRVYGYTF.

This sequence joins TRBV18 and TRBJ1-5, with no clear D. The CDR3 consists of 14 residues. Trimming removed 3 bases at V and 4 bases at J, with 10 bases between. Germline V lookup: CDR1 KGHSH, CDR2 LQKENI. Here the CDR3 DNA reads TGTGCCAGCTCACCGGGAAGGGAGAATCAGCCCCAGCATTTT. Amino acids: CASSPGRENQPQHF.

The chain recombines TRBV2 with TRBJ1-1; 7 bases fit TRBD1. Trimming removed 5 bases from V and 5 bases from J; junction bases left unmatched: 8. Germline assignment: CDR1 SNHLY and CDR2 FYNNEI. The length of the CDR3 is 14 residues. The CDR3 region is CASSSDTGVTEAFF. In nucleotides, the CDR3 is TGTGCCAGCAGTTCAGATACAGGGGTAACTGAAGCTTTCTTT.

At least ten counts were recorded for this clone. This chain joins TRBV3-1 (or the pseudogene TRBV3-2) and TRBJ1-3; TRBD1 is a possible D gene (6 bases). V was shortened by 5 bases and J by 0 bases, with 14 bases between the two germline ends. The CDR3 extends over 16 amino acids. Germline-derived CDR1 and CDR2 are LGHDT and YNNKEL (reference sequence). The CDR3 loop is CASSKGRGGSGNTIYF. CDR3 DNA: TGTGCCAGCAGCAAAGGGCGAGGGGGCTCTGGAAACACCATATATTTT.